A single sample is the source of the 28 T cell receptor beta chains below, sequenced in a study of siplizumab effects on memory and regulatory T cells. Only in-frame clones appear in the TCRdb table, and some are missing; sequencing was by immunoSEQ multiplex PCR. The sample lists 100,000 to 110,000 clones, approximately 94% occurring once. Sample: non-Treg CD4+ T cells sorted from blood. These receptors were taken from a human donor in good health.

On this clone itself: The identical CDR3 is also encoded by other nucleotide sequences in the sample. In nucleotides, the CDR3 is TGTGCCAGCAGCCAAGATCGTCGCACCGGGGAGCTGTTTTTT. It translates to CASSQDRRTGELFF. The chain uses TRBV4-2 and TRBJ2-2; D ambiguous. V dropped 0 bases and J dropped 4 bases, with 6 bases sitting between them. Germline V gene sequence: CDR1 LGHNA, CDR2 YNFKEQ. The CDR3 sequence is 14 residues long.

The CDR3 nucleotides are TGCAGCGTTCTCAAAGACGGCCAGACCTACAATGAGCAGTTCTTC. This encodes CSVLKDGQTYNEQFF. The chain links TRBV29-1 to TRBJ2-1; D unresolved. Germline CDR1 reads SQVTM; CDR2 reads ANQGSEA. This CDR3 comprises 15 residues. V was cut by 5 bases and J by 2 bases, with 16 bases left in between.

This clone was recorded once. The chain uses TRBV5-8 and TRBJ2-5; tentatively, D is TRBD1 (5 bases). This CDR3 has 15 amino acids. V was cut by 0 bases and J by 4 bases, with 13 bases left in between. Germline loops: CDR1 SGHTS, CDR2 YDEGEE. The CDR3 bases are TGTGCCAGCAGCTTGGGGGCAGGGATGCGAGAGACCCAGTACTTC. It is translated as CASSLGAGMRETQYF.

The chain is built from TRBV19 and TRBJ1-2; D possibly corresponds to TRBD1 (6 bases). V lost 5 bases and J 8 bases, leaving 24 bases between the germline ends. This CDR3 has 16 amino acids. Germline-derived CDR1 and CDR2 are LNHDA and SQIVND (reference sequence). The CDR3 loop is CASSATWTVPPGGYTF. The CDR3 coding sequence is TGTGCCAGTAGTGCAACCTGGACAGTCCCCCCGGGGGGCTACACCTTC.

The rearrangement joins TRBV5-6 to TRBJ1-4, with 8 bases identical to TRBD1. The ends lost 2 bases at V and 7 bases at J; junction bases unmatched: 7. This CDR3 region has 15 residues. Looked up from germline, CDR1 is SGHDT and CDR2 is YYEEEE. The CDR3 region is CASSLEGRGPEKLFF. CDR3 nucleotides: TGTGCCAGCAGCTTAGAGGGCAGGGGGCCTGAAAAACTGTTTTTT.

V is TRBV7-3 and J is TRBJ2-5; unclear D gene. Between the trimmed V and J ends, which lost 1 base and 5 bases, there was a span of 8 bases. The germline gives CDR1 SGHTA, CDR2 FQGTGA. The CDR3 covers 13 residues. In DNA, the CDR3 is TGTGCCAGCAGCTTAATCTCCCGGGAGACCCAGTACTTC. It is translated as CASSLISRETQYF.

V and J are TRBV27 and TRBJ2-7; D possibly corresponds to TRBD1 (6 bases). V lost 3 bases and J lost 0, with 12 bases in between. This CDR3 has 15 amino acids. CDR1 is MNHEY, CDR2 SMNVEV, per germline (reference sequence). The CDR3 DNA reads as TGTGCCAGCAGTTTCGGAACAGGGAGCTCCTACGAGCAGTACTTC. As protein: CASSFGTGSSYEQYF.

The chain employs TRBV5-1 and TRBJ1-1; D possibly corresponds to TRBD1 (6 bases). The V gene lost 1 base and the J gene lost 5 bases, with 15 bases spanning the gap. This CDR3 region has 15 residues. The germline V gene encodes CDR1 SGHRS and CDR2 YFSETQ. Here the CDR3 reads CASSLRSGGGTEAFF. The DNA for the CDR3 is TGCGCCAGCAGCTTGAGGTCCGGGGGCGGGACTGAAGCTTTCTTT. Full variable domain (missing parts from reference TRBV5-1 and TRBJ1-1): KAGVTQTPRYLIKTRGQQVTLSCSPISGHRSVSWYQQTPGQGLQFLFEYFSETQRNKGNFPGRFSGRQFSNSRSEMNVSTLELGDSALYLCASSLRSGGGTEAFFGQGTRLTVV.

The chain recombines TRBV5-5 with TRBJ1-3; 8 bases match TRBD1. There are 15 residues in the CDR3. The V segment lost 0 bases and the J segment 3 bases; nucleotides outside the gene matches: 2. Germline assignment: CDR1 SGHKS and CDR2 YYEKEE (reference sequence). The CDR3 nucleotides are TGTGCCAGCAGCTTGGCGACAGGGGTTGGAAACACCATATATTTT. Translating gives CASSLATGVGNTIYF.

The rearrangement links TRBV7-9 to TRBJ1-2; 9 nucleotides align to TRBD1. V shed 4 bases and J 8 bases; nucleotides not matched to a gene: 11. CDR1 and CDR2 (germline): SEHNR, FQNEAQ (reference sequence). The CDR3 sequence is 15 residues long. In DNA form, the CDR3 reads TGTGCCAGCAGCTCTGGGACAGGGACCCTGGGGGGCTACACCTTC. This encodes CASSSGTGTLGGYTF. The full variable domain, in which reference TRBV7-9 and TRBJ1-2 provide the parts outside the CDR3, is DTGVSQNPRHKITKRGQNVTFRCDPISEHNRLYWYRQTLGQGPEFLTYFQNEAQLEKSRLLSDRFSAERPKGSFSTLEIQRTEQGDSAMYLCASSSGTGTLGGYTFGSGTRLTVV.

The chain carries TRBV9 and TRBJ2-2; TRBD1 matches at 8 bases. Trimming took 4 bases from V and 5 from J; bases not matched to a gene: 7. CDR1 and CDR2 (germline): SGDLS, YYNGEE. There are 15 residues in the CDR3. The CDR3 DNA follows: TGTGCCAGCAGCCCCCGGACAGGGTCGACCGGGGAGCTGTTTTTT. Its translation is CASSPRTGSTGELFF.

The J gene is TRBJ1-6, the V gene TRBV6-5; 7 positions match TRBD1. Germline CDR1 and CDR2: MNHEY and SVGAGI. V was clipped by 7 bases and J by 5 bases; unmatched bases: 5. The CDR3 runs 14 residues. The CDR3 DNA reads TGTGCCAGCACCCGGGACAGAAATAATTCACCCCTCCACTTT. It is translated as CASTRDRNNSPLHF.

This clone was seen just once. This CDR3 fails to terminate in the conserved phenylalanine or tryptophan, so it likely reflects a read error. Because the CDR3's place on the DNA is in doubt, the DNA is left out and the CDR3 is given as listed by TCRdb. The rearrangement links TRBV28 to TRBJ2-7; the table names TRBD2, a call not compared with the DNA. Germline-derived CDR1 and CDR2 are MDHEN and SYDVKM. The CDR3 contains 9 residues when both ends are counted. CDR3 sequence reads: CASENNRGS.

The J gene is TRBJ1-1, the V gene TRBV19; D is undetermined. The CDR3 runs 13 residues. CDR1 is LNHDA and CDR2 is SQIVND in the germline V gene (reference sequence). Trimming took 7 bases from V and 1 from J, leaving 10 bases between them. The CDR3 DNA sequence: TGTGCCAGTATCCCGACTGAGAACACTGAAGCTTTCTTT. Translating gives CASIPTENTEAFF.

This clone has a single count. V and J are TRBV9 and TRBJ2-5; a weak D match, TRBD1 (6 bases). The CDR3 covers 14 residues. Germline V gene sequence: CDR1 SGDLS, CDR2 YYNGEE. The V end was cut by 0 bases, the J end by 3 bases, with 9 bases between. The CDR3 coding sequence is TGTGCCAGCAGCGTAGCACAGGGCAAAGAGACCCAGTACTTC. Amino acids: CASSVAQGKETQYF.

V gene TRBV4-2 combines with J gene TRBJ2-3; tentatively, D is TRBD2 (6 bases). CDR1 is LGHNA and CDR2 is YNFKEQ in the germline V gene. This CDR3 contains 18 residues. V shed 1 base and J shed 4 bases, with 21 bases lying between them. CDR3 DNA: TGTGCCAGCAGCCAAGCCCCCTCGGGGGAGGCCGGGGCAGATACGCAGTATTTT. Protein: CASSQAPSGEAGADTQYF.

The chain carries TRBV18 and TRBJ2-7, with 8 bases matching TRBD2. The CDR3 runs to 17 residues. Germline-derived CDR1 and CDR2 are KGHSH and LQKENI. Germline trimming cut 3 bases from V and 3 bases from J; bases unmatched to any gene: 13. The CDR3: CASSPPPSGTRNYEQYF. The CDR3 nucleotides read TGTGCCAGCTCACCCCCCCCTTCGGGGACTAGAAACTACGAGCAGTACTTC.

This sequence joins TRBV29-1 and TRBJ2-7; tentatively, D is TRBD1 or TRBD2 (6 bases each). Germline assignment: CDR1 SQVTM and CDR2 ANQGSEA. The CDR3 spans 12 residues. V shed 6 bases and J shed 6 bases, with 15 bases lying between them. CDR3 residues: CSVLGGLSEQYF. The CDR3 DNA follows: TGCAGCGTCTTAGGGGGGCTCTCCGAGCAGTACTTC.

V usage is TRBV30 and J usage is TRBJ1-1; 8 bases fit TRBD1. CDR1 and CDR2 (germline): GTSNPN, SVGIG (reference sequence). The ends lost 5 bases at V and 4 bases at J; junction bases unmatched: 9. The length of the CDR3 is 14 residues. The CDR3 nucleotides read TGTGCCTGGGTCACAGGGGGTTTGGGCACTGAAGCTTTCTTT. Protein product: CAWVTGGLGTEAFF.

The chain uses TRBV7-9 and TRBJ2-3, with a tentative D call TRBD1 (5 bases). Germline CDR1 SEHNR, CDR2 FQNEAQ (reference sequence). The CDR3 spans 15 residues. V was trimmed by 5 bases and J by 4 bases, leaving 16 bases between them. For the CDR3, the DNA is TGTGCCAGCAGCCCAGGGTTTGCTGATGCAGATACGCAGTATTTT. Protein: CASSPGFADADTQYF.

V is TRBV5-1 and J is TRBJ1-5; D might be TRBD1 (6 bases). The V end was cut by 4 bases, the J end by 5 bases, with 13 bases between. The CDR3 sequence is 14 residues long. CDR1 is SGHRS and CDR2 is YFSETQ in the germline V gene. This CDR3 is CASSAGGADQPQHF. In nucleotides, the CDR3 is TGCGCCAGCAGCGCCGGGGGCGCCGATCAGCCCCAGCATTTT.

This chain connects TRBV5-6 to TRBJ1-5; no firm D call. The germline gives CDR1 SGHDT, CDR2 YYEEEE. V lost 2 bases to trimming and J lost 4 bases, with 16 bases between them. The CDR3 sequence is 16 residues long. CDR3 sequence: CASSLGANRPNQPQHF. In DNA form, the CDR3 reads TGTGCCAGCAGCTTAGGCGCAAATCGACCTAATCAGCCCCAGCATTTT. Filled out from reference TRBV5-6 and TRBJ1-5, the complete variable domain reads DAGVTQSPTHLIKTRGQQVTLRCSPKSGHDTVSWYQQALGQGPQFIFQYYEEEERQRGNFPDRFSGHQFPNYSSELNVNALLLGDSALYLCASSLGANRPNQPQHFGDGTRLSIL.

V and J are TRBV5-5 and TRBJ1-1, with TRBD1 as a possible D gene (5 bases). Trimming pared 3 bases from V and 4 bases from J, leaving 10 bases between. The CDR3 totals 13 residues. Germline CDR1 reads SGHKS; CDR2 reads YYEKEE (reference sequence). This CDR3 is CASSSRDRTEAFF. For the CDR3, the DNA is TGTGCCAGCAGCTCCCGGGACCGCACTGAAGCTTTCTTT.

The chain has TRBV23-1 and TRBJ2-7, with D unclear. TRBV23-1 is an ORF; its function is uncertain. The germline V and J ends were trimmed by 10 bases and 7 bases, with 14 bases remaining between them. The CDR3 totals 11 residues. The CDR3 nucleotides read TGCGCCATCTCGTGGGTCTTTGAGCAGTACTTC. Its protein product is CAISWVFEQYF.

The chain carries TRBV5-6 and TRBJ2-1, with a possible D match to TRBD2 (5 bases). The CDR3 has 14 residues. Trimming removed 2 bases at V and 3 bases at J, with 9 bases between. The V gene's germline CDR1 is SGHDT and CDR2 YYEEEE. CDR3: CASSLRTGYNEQFF. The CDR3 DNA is TGTGCCAGCAGCTTAAGGACTGGCTACAATGAGCAGTTCTTC.

CDR3 coding DNA: TGTGCCAGCAGCCTAGCGCTAGCGGGAGTTTCAGATACGCAGTATTTT. It translates to CASSLALAGVSDTQYF. J is TRBJ2-3 and V is TRBV11-2; 10 nucleotides match TRBD2. Germline loops: CDR1 SGHAT, CDR2 FQNNGV. Unmatched junction bases numbered 9, after V lost 5 bases and J lost 4 bases. CDR3 size: 16 residues.

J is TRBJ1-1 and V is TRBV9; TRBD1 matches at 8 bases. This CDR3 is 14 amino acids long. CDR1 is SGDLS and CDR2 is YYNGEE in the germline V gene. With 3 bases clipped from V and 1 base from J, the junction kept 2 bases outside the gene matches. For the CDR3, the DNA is TGTGCCAGCAGCGGACAGGGGACGAACACTGAAGCTTTCTTT. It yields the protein CASSGQGTNTEAFF.

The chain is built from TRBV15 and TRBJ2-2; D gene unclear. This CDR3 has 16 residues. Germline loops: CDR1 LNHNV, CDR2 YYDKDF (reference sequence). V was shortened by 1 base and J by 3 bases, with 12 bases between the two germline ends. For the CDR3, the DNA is TGTGCCACCAGCAGAGGATATCCAAGCGACACCGGGGAGCTGTTTTTT. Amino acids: CATSRGYPSDTGELFF.